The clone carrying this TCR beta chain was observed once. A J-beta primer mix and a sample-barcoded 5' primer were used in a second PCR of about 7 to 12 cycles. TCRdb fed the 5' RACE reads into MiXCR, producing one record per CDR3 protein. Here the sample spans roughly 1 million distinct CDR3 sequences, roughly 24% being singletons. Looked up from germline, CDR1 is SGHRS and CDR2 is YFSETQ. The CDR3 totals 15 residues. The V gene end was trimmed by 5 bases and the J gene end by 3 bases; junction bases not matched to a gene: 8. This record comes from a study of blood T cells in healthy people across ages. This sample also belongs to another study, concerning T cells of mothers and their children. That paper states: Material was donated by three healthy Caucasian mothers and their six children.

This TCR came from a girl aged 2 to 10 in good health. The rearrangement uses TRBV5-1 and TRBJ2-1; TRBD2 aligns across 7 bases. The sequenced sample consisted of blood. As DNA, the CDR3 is TGCGCCAGCAGGAATATTGCGGGGGACTACAATGAGCAGTTCTTC. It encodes CASRNIAGDYNEQFF.